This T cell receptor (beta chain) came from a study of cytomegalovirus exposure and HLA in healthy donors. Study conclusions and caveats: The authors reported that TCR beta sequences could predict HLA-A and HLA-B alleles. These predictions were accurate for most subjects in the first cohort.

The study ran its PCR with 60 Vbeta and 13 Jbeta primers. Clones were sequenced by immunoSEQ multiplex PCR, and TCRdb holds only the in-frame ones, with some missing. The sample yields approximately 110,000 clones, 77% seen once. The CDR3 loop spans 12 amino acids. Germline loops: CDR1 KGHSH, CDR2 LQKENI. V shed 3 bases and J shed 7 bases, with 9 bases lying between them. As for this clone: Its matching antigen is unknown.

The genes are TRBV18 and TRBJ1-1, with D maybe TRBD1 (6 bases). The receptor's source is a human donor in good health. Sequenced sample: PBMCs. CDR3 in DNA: TGTGCCAGCTCACCCCGACAGGTTGAAGCTTTCTTT. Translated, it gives CASSPRQVEAFF. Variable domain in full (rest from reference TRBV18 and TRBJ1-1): NAGVMQNPRHLVRRRGQEARLRCSPMKGHSHVYWYRQLPEEGLKFMVYLQKENIIDESGMPKERFSAEFPKEGPSILRIQQVVRGDSAAYFCASSPRQVEAFFGQGTRLTVV.